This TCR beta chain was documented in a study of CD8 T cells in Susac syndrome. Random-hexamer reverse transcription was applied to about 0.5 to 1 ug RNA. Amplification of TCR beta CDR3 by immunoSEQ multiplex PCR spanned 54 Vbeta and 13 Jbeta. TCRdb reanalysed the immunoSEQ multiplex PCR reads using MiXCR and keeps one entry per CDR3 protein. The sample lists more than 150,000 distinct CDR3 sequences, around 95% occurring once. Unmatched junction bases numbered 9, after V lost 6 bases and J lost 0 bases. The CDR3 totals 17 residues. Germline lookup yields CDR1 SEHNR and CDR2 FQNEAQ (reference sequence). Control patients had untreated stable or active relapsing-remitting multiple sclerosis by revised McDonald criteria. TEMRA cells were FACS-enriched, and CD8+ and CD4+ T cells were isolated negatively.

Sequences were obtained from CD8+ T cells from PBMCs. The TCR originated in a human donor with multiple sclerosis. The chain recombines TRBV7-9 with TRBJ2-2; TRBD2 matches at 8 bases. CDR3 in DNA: TGTGCCAGCAGGCGGGGGGTCTACTATTCGAACACCGGGGAGCTGTTTTTT. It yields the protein CASRRGVYYSNTGELFF. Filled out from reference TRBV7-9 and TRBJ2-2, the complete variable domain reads DTGVSQNPRHKITKRGQNVTFRCDPISEHNRLYWYRQTLGQGPEFLTYFQNEAQLEKSRLLSDRFSAERPKGSFSTLEIQRTEQGDSAMYLCASRRGVYYSNTGELFFGEGSRLTVL.